The 19 T cell receptor beta chains listed next were all sequenced from one sample in a study. MiXCR, applied by TCRdb to the reads, yields one record per CDR3 protein. The sample holds 850 to 1,200 distinct CDR3 sequences, about 40% seen once. Source material: CD8+ T cells (not recorded whether cultured). These receptors were taken from a male donor.

Concerning this clonotype: It may be a read error: a sequence one base away is much more abundant. This chain connects TRBV19 to TRBJ2-1, with D possibly being TRBD2 (5 bases). The CDR3 has 13 amino acids. CDR1 LNHDA and CDR2 SQIVND come from the germline V gene (reference sequence). CDR3 coding DNA: TGTTCCAGTAGTATGTATAGCGTCAATGAGCAGTTCTTC. Its translation: CSSSMYSVNEQFF.

About this clonotype itself: A clone one base away is much larger, so this may be a read error. In nucleotides, the CDR3 is TGTGCCAGCTCCTGTACTCAAGAGGCCCAGTACTTC. Translated, it gives CASSCTQEAQYF. This sequence joins TRBV11-2 and TRBJ2-5, with no clear D. The CDR3 contains 12 residues. The germline gives CDR1 SGHAT, CDR2 FQNNGV.

Comment on this clonotype: This sequence may be a read error, since a much larger clone differs from it by one base. This sequence joins TRBV19 and TRBJ2-7; no firm D call. Between the trimmed V and J ends, which lost 6 bases and 0 bases, there was a span of 9 bases. The germline V gene has CDR1 LNHDA and CDR2 SQIVND (reference sequence). The CDR3 spans 13 residues. CDR3 region: CASRFRASYEQYF. CDR3 coding DNA: TGTGCCAGTAGATTCCGTGCCTCCTACGAGCAGTACTTC.

Comments on this clonotype: An end of the junction differs from the germline gene, which may be a read error. The gene calls are TRBV19 and TRBJ1-2, with a possible D match to TRBD1 (6 bases). The CDR3 covers 13 residues. Germline V gene data show CDR1 as LNHDA and CDR2 as SQIVND (reference sequence). The CDR3 reads CDSSIETGYGYTF. In DNA form, the CDR3 reads TGTGACAGTAGTATAGAAACAGGGTATGGTTACACCTTC.

In its sample, this clonotype was seen a few times. The V call is TRBV5-4, the J call TRBJ2-3; 11 nucleotides agree with TRBD2. The CDR3 extends over 16 amino acids. Germline loops: CDR1 SGHNT, CDR2 YYREEE (reference sequence). V lost 4 bases to trimming and J lost 2 bases; unmatched junction nucleotides: 6. This CDR3 is CASSPLAGGATDTQYF. CDR3 bases: TGTGCCAGCAGCCCCTTAGCGGGGGGGGCCACAGATACGCAGTATTTT.

This clonotype is large within its sample. The chain links TRBV19 to TRBJ2-5; D gene unclear. V was clipped by 3 bases and J by 2 bases, with 7 bases between them. CDR1 is LNHDA, CDR2 SQIVND, per germline (reference sequence). The CDR3 covers 13 residues. The CDR3 nucleotides read TGTGCCAGTAGTATCGTCTCGCAAGAGACCCAGTACTTC. This gives the protein CASSIVSQETQYF.

The rearrangement joins TRBV19 to TRBJ1-1; D call uncertain. Germline CDR1 LNHDA, CDR2 SQIVND (reference sequence). CDR3 length: 11 amino acids. V was cut by 9 bases and J by 6 bases, with 11 bases left in between. The CDR3 region has the DNA TGTGCCAGCGGGTCGGGTGCTGAAGCTTTCTTT. Its protein is CASGSGAEAFF. Based on the CDR3 plus reference TRBV19 and TRBJ1-1, the full variable domain is DGGITQSPKYLFRKEGQNVTLSCEQNLNHDAMYWYRQDPGQGLRLIYYSQIVNDFQKGDIAEGYSVSREKKESFPLTVTSAQKNPTAFYLCASGSGAEAFFGQGTRLTVV.

The chain employs TRBV19 and TRBJ2-4; D not certain. The germline V gene encodes CDR1 LNHDA and CDR2 SQIVND (reference sequence). V lost 7 bases and J 1 base, leaving 8 bases between the germline ends. CDR3 length: 13 residues. CDR3 loop: CASISTAKNIQYF. Here the CDR3 DNA reads TGTGCCAGTATCAGTACGGCCAAAAACATTCAGTACTTC.

This clonotype was found many times. The rearrangement joins TRBV19 to TRBJ1-1; D not resolved. The CDR3 runs to 13 residues. V lost 2 bases to trimming and J lost 7 bases, with 11 bases between them. The V gene's germline CDR1 is LNHDA and CDR2 SQIVND (reference sequence). CDR3 residues: CASSIRSGIEAFF. The DNA for the CDR3 is TGTGCCAGTAGTATAAGGTCAGGAATTGAAGCTTTCTTT.

The sample holds a few counts of this clonotype. This chain joins TRBV19 and TRBJ2-1; maybe TRBD2 (5 bases). In germline, CDR1 is LNHDA, CDR2 SQIVND (reference sequence). The V end lost 5 bases, the J end lost 6 bases, and 11 bases lay between the germline ends. This CDR3 contains 13 residues. CDR3 residues: CASSFQSGNEQFF. CDR3 nucleotide sequence: TGTGCCAGTAGTTTCCAGAGCGGCAATGAGCAGTTCTTC. Using reference TRBV19 and TRBJ2-1 for the parts outside the CDR3, the full variable domain is DGGITQSPKYLFRKEGQNVTLSCEQNLNHDAMYWYRQDPGQGLRLIYYSQIVNDFQKGDIAEGYSVSREKKESFPLTVTSAQKNPTAFYLCASSFQSGNEQFFGPGTRLTVL.

CDR3 DNA sequence: TGTGCCGGCAGTATCTCTACTGCCAAAAACATTCAGTACTTC. Translation gives CAGSISTAKNIQYF. The genes are TRBV19 and TRBJ2-4; D is unresolved. The CDR3 contains 14 residues. V was cut by 11 bases and J by 1 base, with 15 bases left in between. Germline CDR1 is LNHDA and CDR2 is SQIVND (reference sequence).

On this clonotype: Relative to the germline gene, one junction end is altered; a read error may explain this. V gene TRBV19 combines with J gene TRBJ1-2; D call uncertain. The CDR3 sequence is 13 residues long. Germline CDR1 reads LNHDA; CDR2 reads SQIVND (reference sequence). The CDR3: CDSSIVAEWGYTF. For the CDR3, the DNA is TGTGACAGTAGTATAGTCGCAGAGTGGGGTTACACCTTC.

This clonotype has just a few counts. The chain recombines TRBV10-2 with TRBJ2-2; D is unresolved. The ends were cut back, 2 bases at V and 5 bases at J, with 21 bases in the middle. This CDR3 has 18 residues. Germline assignment: CDR1 WSHSY and CDR2 SAAADI. The CDR3 sequence is CASSETYTSGPSTGELFF. The CDR3 nucleotides are TGCGCCAGCAGTGAGACCTACACATCCGGACCAAGTACCGGGGAGCTGTTTTTT.

Comment on this clonotype: A clone one base away is much larger, so this may be a read error. The V and J genes are TRBV19 and TRBJ1-5; a weak D match, TRBD1 (6 bases). Germline V lookup: CDR1 LNHDA, CDR2 SQIVND (reference sequence). The CDR3 has 14 amino acids. CDR3 residues: CTSSIFGGPKPQHF. The CDR3 nucleotides are TGTACCAGTAGTATCTTCGGGGGCCCCAAGCCCCAGCATTTT.

In its sample, this clonotype was seen a few times. The chain uses TRBV20-1 and TRBJ2-7, with a tentative D call TRBD1 (6 bases). The germline CDR1 and CDR2 sequences are DFQATT and SNEGSKA (reference sequence). The CDR3 totals 12 residues. V was clipped by 0 bases and J by 6 bases, with 9 bases between them. In DNA form, the CDR3 reads TGCAGTGCTAGAGATCAGGGGAGCGAGCAGTACTTC. Amino acid sequence: CSARDQGSEQYF.

This clonotype is medium-sized by share. The chain carries TRBV19 and TRBJ2-7, with D uncertain. V lost 3 bases and J lost 3, with 12 bases in between. CDR1 LNHDA and CDR2 SQIVND come from the germline V gene (reference sequence). This CDR3 is built from 14 residues. In DNA form, the CDR3 reads TGTGCCAGTAGTATTTTCGATGGCTACTACGAGCAGTACTTC. Protein: CASSIFDGYYEQYF.

This rearrangement joins TRBV19 to TRBJ2-7; no definite D call. Per the germline V gene, CDR1 is LNHDA and CDR2 is SQIVND (reference sequence). V was pared by 9 bases and J by 0 bases, with 12 bases between. The CDR3 is 13 residues long. CDR3 coding DNA: TGTGCCAGCAGGCTCAGGAGCTCCTACGAGCAGTACTTC. It specifies CASRLRSSYEQYF.

This clonotype was counted ten times or more. The V gene is TRBV19, the J gene TRBJ2-1; D might be TRBD1 (6 bases). Germline V lookup: CDR1 LNHDA, CDR2 SQIVND (reference sequence). The V end was cut by 3 bases, the J end by 3 bases, with 6 bases between. This CDR3 spans 13 amino acids. CDR3 residues: CASSMTGYNEQFF. CDR3 DNA sequence: TGTGCCAGTAGTATGACAGGCTACAATGAGCAGTTCTTC.

This clonotype was seen repeatedly, ten times or more. This chain links TRBV19 with TRBJ2-1; the match to TRBD2 covers 8 bases. CDR3 size: 14 residues. CDR1 is LNHDA, CDR2 SQIVND, per germline (reference sequence). V gave up 1 base and J gave up 10 bases; unmatched junction bases: 6. The CDR3 DNA reads TGTGCCAGTAGTATAGCGGGAGGGCTACGAGAGCAGTTCTTC. This sequence encodes CASSIAGGLREQFF.